These T cell receptor beta chains were read from a single sample in a study of T cell repertoires in cytomegalovirus infection. Their antigens remain unidentified. One entry per CDR3 protein results from TCRdb running MiXCR on the reads. Counted here are tens of thousands of distinct CDR3 sequences, about 27% occurring once; the ten biggest clones make up 50% to 70%. The source was CD8+ T cells from cultured PBMCs, collected from culture after CMV antigen stimulation. The receptor set was obtained from a human donor in good health (CMV status not recorded). Some clones in this sample may be carry-over from other donors' samples. CDR3s include the opening cysteine and the closing phenylalanine or tryptophan. D genes are given only for firm matches. Clone size, where shown, is once, few, many, or a class for clones that have expanded.

TRBJ1-4 | - | TRBV12-3/TRBV12-4 | TRBD1 | 16 | CASRGTGGSTNEKLFF | TGTGCCAGCAGAGGGACAGGGGGCTCAACTAATGAAAAACTGTTTTTT
TRBJ2-1 | - | TRBV2 | TRBD2 | 13 | CAIPGGTTGEQFF | TGTGCCATCCCAGGCGGGACTACGGGTGAGCAGTTCTTC
TRBJ2-2 | few | TRBV20-1 | - | 14 | CSATAEEVPGELFF | TGCAGTGCGACCGCCGAGGAGGTCCCCGGGGAGCTGTTTTTT
TRBJ2-2 | - | TRBV19 | TRBD1 | 14 | CASSNRDRVRELFF | TGTGCCAGTAGTAACCGGGACAGGGTCAGGGAGCTGTTTTTT
TRBJ2-1 | - | TRBV20-1 | - | 13 | CSARLRGNNEQFF | TGCAGTGCTAGACTTCGGGGCAACAATGAGCAGTTCTTC
TRBJ2-1 | - | TRBV12-3/TRBV12-4 | TRBD2 | 15 | CASSPLAGGYNEQFF | TGTGCCAGCAGTCCGCTAGCGGGGGGCTACAATGAGCAGTTCTTC
TRBJ1-1 | - | TRBV9 | TRBD1 | 14 | CASSGRTGNTEAFF | TGTGCCAGCAGCGGCCGGACAGGGAACACTGAAGCTTTCTTT
TRBJ2-5 | - | TRBV11-3 | - | 16 | CASSARTGREEETQYF | TGTGCCAGCAGCGCCCGGACAGGGAGGGAGGAAGAGACCCAGTACTTC
TRBJ1-1 | many | TRBV7-2 | - | 14 | CASSLEIMNTEAFF | TGTGCCAGCAGCTTAGAAATTATGAACACTGAAGCTTTCTTT
TRBJ2-7 | - | TRBV2 | - | 14 | CASSEVQGSYEQYF | TGTGCCAGCAGTGAAGTCCAGGGGAGCTACGAGCAGTACTTC
TRBJ2-7 | - | TRBV6-9 | - | 13 | CASSYFGRDEQYF | TGTGCCAGCAGTTACTTCGGACGGGACGAGCAGTACTTC
TRBJ2-1 | many | TRBV24-1 | TRBD2 | 15 | CATSDRAGGRNEQFF | TGTGCCACCAGTGATCGAGCGGGGGGGAGGAATGAGCAGTTCTTC
TRBJ2-1 | few | TRBV4-1 | - | 13 | CASSLTEYNEQFF | TGCGCCAGCAGCCTTACAGAGTACAATGAGCAGTTCTTC
TRBJ1-1 | - | TRBV6-2/TRBV6-3 | TRBD1 | 13 | CASSTGGWTEAFF | TGTGCCAGCAGTACAGGGGGCTGGACTGAAGCTTTCTTT
TRBJ2-1 | few | TRBV6-1 | - | 15 | CASSRTVSSYNEQFF | TGTGCCAGCAGCCGGACCGTGAGCTCCTACAATGAGCAGTTCTTC
TRBJ2-1 | - | TRBV9 | TRBD1 | 14 | CASSDDRGRNEQFF | TGTGCCAGCAGCGACGACAGGGGGCGGAATGAGCAGTTCTTC
TRBJ1-6 | few | TRBV12-3/TRBV12-4 | - | 16 | CASSFGRKNLGSPLHF | TGTGCCAGCAGTTTCGGGCGGAAAAATTTGGGTTCACCCCTCCACTTT
TRBJ2-1 | many | TRBV7-8 | TRBD2 | 15 | CASSGLVGKGGEQFF | TGTGCCAGCAGCGGACTAGTCGGGAAAGGCGGTGAGCAGTTCTTC
TRBJ1-5 | few | TRBV30 | - | 15 | CAWSVLGFSNQPQHF | TGTGCCTGGAGTGTACTGGGGTTTAGCAATCAGCCCCAGCATTTT
TRBJ1-6 | - | TRBV25-1 | - | 13 | CASRGLGNSPLHF | TGTGCCAGCAGGGGACTTGGAAATTCACCCCTCCACTTT
TRBJ1-1 | many | TRBV4-3 | TRBD1 | 15 | CASSQDWQGGTEAFF | TGCGCCAGCAGCCAAGATTGGCAGGGGGGCACTGAAGCTTTCTTT
TRBJ2-3 | - | TRBV4-2 | TRBD2 | 16 | CASSQAGTSVTDTQYF | TGTGCCAGCAGCCAAGCCGGGACTAGCGTCACAGATACGCAGTATTTT
TRBJ2-2 | - | TRBV2 | TRBD1 | 14 | CASSGQGDTGELFF | TGTGCCAGCAGTGGACAGGGCGACACCGGGGAGCTGTTTTTT
TRBJ2-7 | - | TRBV7-6 | - | 15 | CASSLGMGRSYEQYF | TGTGCCAGCAGCTTAGGTATGGGACGATCCTACGAGCAGTACTTC
TRBJ2-6 | - | TRBV11-2 | TRBD1 | 18 | CASSIGTGGDSGANVLTF | TGTGCCAGCAGCATTGGGACAGGGGGCGACTCTGGGGCCAACGTCCTGACTTTC
TRBJ2-3 | few | TRBV5-6 | - | 14 | CASSLGAPRDTQYF | TGTGCCAGCAGCTTGGGGGCCCCCAGGGATACGCAGTATTTT
TRBJ1-4 | many | TRBV4-2 | TRBD1 | 15 | CASSPRQGEGEKLFF | TGTGCCAGCAGCCCCAGACAGGGGGAAGGTGAAAAACTGTTTTTT
TRBJ2-7 | few | TRBV12-3/TRBV12-4 | TRBD2 | 14 | CASTTGLADYEQYF | TGTGCCAGCACCACGGGACTAGCGGACTACGAGCAGTACTTC
TRBJ2-1 | many | TRBV6-2/TRBV6-3 | - | 16 | CASSPLGLDAYNEQFF | TGTGCCAGCAGTCCCTTGGGACTGGACGCCTACAATGAGCAGTTCTTC
TRBJ1-1 | - | TRBV19 | - | 15 | CASTLGVTGGTEAFF | TGTGCCAGTACCCTGGGAGTGACGGGTGGCACTGAAGCTTTCTTT
TRBJ1-6 | - | TRBV5-1 | - | 13 | CASSLEFNSPLHF | TGCGCCAGCAGCTTGGAATTTAATTCACCCCTCCACTTT
TRBJ2-3 | many | TRBV11-2 | - | 17 | CASSLGELAIRGDTQYF | TGTGCCAGCAGCCTTGGGGAACTAGCCATCAGAGGAGATACGCAGTATTTT
TRBJ1-2 | - | TRBV4-3 | - | 16 | CASSQGLFRANYGYTF | TGCGCCAGCAGCCAAGGTTTATTTAGGGCCAACTATGGCTACACCTTC
TRBJ2-6 | - | TRBV12-5 | TRBD1 | 22 | CASGLVQGVRGQGLSGANVLTF | TGTGCTAGTGGTTTGGTACAAGGGGTACGAGGACAGGGTCTCTCTGGGGCCAACGTCCTGACTTTC
TRBJ2-1 | - | TRBV7-6 | - | 15 | CASSLAGAGVNEQFF | TGTGCCAGCAGCTTAGCGGGGGCTGGTGTCAATGAGCAGTTCTTC
TRBJ2-2 | - | TRBV6-1 | - | 14 | CASSELSSTGELFF | TGTGCCAGCAGTGAACTTAGCAGCACCGGGGAGCTGTTTTTT
TRBJ2-3 | - | TRBV7-9 | - | 15 | CASSLYPHGTDTQYF | TGTGCCAGCAGCTTATACCCGCACGGCACAGATACGCAGTATTTT
TRBJ1-2 | - | TRBV12-3/TRBV12-4 | - | 12 | CASSLGTYGYTF | TGTGCCAGCAGTTTAGGCACCTATGGCTACACCTTC
TRBJ2-7 | many | TRBV18 | - | 14 | CASSPMISIGEQYF | TGTGCCAGCTCACCAATGATATCCATAGGCGAGCAGTACTTC
TRBJ1-2 | - | TRBV19 | TRBD1 | 13 | CASTGGANYGYTF | TGTGCCAGCACAGGGGGAGCTAACTATGGCTACACCTTC
TRBJ2-1 | many | TRBV24-1 | TRBD2 | 16 | CATSDSSLAEYNEQFF | TGTGCCACCAGTGATTCCTCACTAGCGGAATACAATGAGCAGTTCTTC
TRBJ1-4 | many | TRBV12-5 | TRBD1 | 19 | CASGRRLRDRGSVDEKLFF | TGTGCTAGTGGTCGCCGCCTCCGGGACAGGGGGTCGGTGGATGAAAAACTGTTTTTT
TRBJ2-2 | - | TRBV6-1 | TRBD2 | 14 | CASRSSGDTGELFF | TGTGCCAGCAGATCTAGCGGAGACACCGGGGAGCTGTTTTTT
TRBJ1-1 | - | TRBV19 | TRBD1 | 15 | CASSPRQGLMTEAFF | TGTGCCAGTAGTCCACGACAGGGGTTGATGACTGAAGCTTTCTTT
TRBJ2-5 | - | TRBV6-2/TRBV6-3 | - | 16 | CASNPWARASSETQYF | TGTGCCAGCAATCCTTGGGCCCGCGCTTCCTCAGAGACCCAGTACTTC
TRBJ2-3 | - | TRBV19 | TRBD2 | 16 | CASSNASGGRTDTQYF | TGTGCCAGTAGTAATGCTAGCGGGGGCCGCACAGATACGCAGTATTTT
TRBJ1-1 | few | TRBV30 | - | 14 | CAWRVPGASTEAFF | TGTGCCTGGAGGGTCCCAGGGGCCTCTACTGAAGCTTTCTTT
TRBJ2-3 | - | TRBV19 | TRBD1 | 14 | CASTYRGSTDTQYF | TGTGCCAGTACCTACAGGGGTAGTACAGATACGCAGTATTTT
TRBJ1-2 | - | TRBV7-6 | - | 13 | CASSRPGDYGYTF | TGTGCCAGCAGCAGGCCAGGGGACTATGGCTACACCTTC
TRBJ2-5 | many | TRBV20-1 | - | 15 | CSANPPGPTRETQYF | TGCAGTGCCAACCCCCCGGGACCGACTCGGGAGACCCAGTACTTC
TRBJ1-6 | many | TRBV7-6 | - | 14 | CASSLAGGESPLHF | TGTGCCAGCAGCTTAGCCGGGGGAGAGTCACCCCTCCACTTT
TRBJ1-2 | many | TRBV6-1 | TRBD1 | 16 | CASTLLGTGAYYGYTF | TGTGCCAGCACCTTGCTAGGGACAGGGGCTTACTATGGCTACACCTTC
TRBJ2-5 | - | TRBV7-4 | TRBD2 | 15 | CAGNTGGEYQETQYF | TGTGCCGGCAACACCGGGGGGGAGTACCAAGAGACCCAGTACTTC